Shown below are 25 T cell receptor beta chains from a single sample sequenced in a study of control samples from healthy donors and cancer patients. Sequencing used immunoSEQ multiplex PCR; TCRdb keeps in-frame clones, though not all of them. The sample includes some 140,000 clones, approximately 94% of them seen just once. The sample taken for sequencing was blood. The receptors derive from a man aged 40-50 years in good health.

This chain joins TRBV5-1 and TRBJ2-1, with 12 bases matching TRBD2. The germline CDR1 and CDR2 sequences are SGHRS and YFSETQ. J lost 1 base, V lost 4 bases, and 6 bases had no gene match. The CDR3 covers 17 residues. For the CDR3, the DNA is TGCGCCAGCAGCCCACTGACTAGCGGGGGTTCCTACAATGAGCAGTTCTTC. Protein: CASSPLTSGGSYNEQFF. The full variable domain, completed using reference TRBV5-1 and TRBJ2-1, is KAGVTQTPRYLIKTRGQQVTLSCSPISGHRSVSWYQQTPGQGLQFLFEYFSETQRNKGNFPGRFSGRQFSNSRSEMNVSTLELGDSALYLCASSPLTSGGSYNEQFFGPGTRLTVL.

Note on this clone: Other DNA sequences from this sample encode an identical CDR3 as well. The chain joins TRBV5-1 to TRBJ1-2; D perhaps matches TRBD1 (6 bases). Germline CDR1 reads SGHRS; CDR2 reads YFSETQ. V was shortened by 0 bases and J by 0 bases, with 9 bases between the two germline ends. CDR3 length: 15 amino acids. This CDR3 is CASSLGTVTNYGYTF. The CDR3 DNA is TGCGCCAGCAGCTTGGGGACAGTTACTAACTATGGCTACACCTTC.

V and J are TRBV11-2 and TRBJ2-7, with TRBD2 matching 11 bases. Germline V gene sequence: CDR1 SGHAT, CDR2 FQNNGV. The CDR3 runs to 14 residues. J lost 2 bases, V lost 6 bases, and 3 bases had no gene match. The CDR3: CASSLAGGPYEQYF. The CDR3 bases are TGTGCCAGCAGTCTAGCGGGGGGCCCCTACGAGCAGTACTTC.

This clone appeared a few times. This chain joins TRBV5-1 and TRBJ1-3; no firm D call. Germline V gene lookup returns CDR1 SGHRS and CDR2 YFSETQ. The CDR3 spans 15 residues. V was trimmed by 6 bases and J by 2 bases, leaving 15 bases between them. CDR3 DNA sequence: TGCGCCAGCAAGGAAAGGGTTGGGGCTGGAAACACCATATATTTT. Encoded protein: CASKERVGAGNTIYF.

This clone came up once. The chain combines TRBV14 with TRBJ1-2; D is undetermined. V was trimmed by 1 base and J by 7 bases, leaving 19 bases between them. The germline V gene encodes CDR1 SGHDN and CDR2 FVKESK. This CDR3 is built from 16 residues. The CDR3 coding sequence is TGTGCCAGCAGCCAAGTGCCTGGTCAGGCTGCGGGTGGCTACACCTTC. Residues: CASSQVPGQAAGGYTF.

The chain carries TRBV2 and TRBJ1-5; D ambiguous. Germline assignment: CDR1 SNHLY and CDR2 FYNNEI. Trimming took 5 bases from V and 0 from J, leaving 8 bases between them. The CDR3 length is 14 residues. The CDR3, as DNA: TGTGCCAGCAGTACACAGTATAGCAATCAGCCCCAGCATTTT. Translated: CASSTQYSNQPQHF. The variable domain in full, completed from reference TRBV2 and TRBJ1-5, reads EPEVTQTPSHQVTQMGQEVILRCVPISNHLYFYWYRQILGQKVEFLVSFYNNEISEKSEIFDDQFSVERPDGSNFTLKIRSTKLEDSAMYFCASSTQYSNQPQHFGDGTRLSIL.

V and J are TRBV4-3 and TRBJ1-4, with D perhaps matching TRBD1 (6 bases). V was pared by 3 bases and J by 0 bases, with 11 bases between. The CDR3 covers 16 residues. CDR1 is LGHNA, CDR2 YSLEER, per germline. This CDR3 is CASSQGGAATNEKLFF. CDR3 DNA sequence: TGCGCCAGCAGCCAGGGGGGGGCTGCAACTAATGAAAAACTGTTTTTT.

The chain has TRBV19 and TRBJ2-3; D is perhaps TRBD1 (6 bases). This CDR3 has 13 amino acids. The V end lost 7 bases, the J end lost 4 bases, and 12 bases lay between the germline ends. Germline V CDR1 and CDR2: LNHDA, SQIVND (reference sequence). Here the CDR3 DNA reads TGTGCCAGTAAGCCCAGGGGCGCAGATACGCAGTATTTT. Translation gives CASKPRGADTQYF.

The chain carries TRBV28 and TRBJ1-2; D possibly corresponds to TRBD1 (6 bases). CDR3 size: 12 residues. The V gene's germline CDR1 is MDHEN and CDR2 SYDVKM. The V gene lost 8 bases and the J gene lost 4 bases, with 11 bases spanning the gap. CDR3 sequence reads: CASRGTPYGYTF. The CDR3 nucleotides are TGTGCCAGCCGCGGGACACCCTATGGCTACACCTTC.

This CDR3 is CASSLFVQGWVEAFF. The CDR3 bases are TGTGCCAGCAGTTTATTCGTACAGGGTTGGGTTGAAGCTTTCTTT. The chain employs TRBV28 and TRBJ1-1; TRBD1 is a possible D gene (6 bases). The germline V gene has CDR1 MDHEN and CDR2 SYDVKM. The V gene lost 1 base and the J gene lost 7 bases, with 16 bases spanning the gap. CDR3 length equals 15 residues.

The chain combines TRBV9 with TRBJ1-6, with a weak D call TRBD1 (5 bases). The V gene lost 4 bases and the J gene lost 9 bases, with 17 bases spanning the gap. CDR1 is SGDLS, CDR2 YYNGEE, per germline. There are 15 residues in the CDR3. CDR3 coding DNA: TGTGCCAGCAGCCGTAGGGGAGAGAGCGGTTCACCCCTCCACTTT. Its protein product is CASSRRGESGSPLHF.

The gene calls are TRBV5-1 and TRBJ2-2, with 10 bases fitting TRBD1. After removal of 4 bases from V and 6 bases from J, the junction contained 9 bases not matched to a gene. CDR3 length equals 16 residues. The germline CDR1 and CDR2 sequences are SGHRS and YFSETQ. CDR3 sequence (DNA): TGCGCCAGCAGCGTAGGCTCCGGGACAGGGGCCGGGGAGCTGTTTTTT. This gives the protein CASSVGSGTGAGELFF.

Concerning this clone: The sample holds other DNA sequences that translate to the same CDR3. This chain joins TRBV6-5 and TRBJ1-2; TRBD1 aligns across 11 bases. CDR3 size: 14 residues. The germline V gene has CDR1 MNHEY and CDR2 SVGAGI. With 0 bases clipped from V and 8 bases from J, the junction kept 2 bases outside the gene matches. In DNA, the CDR3 is TGTGCCAGCAGTTACTCGGGACAGGGGGGGGGCTACACCTTC. It is translated as CASSYSGQGGGYTF.

The V and J genes are TRBV10-3 and TRBJ1-4, with a weak D call TRBD1 (6 bases). The CDR3 has 15 residues. V dropped 10 bases and J dropped 4 bases, with 19 bases sitting between them. The germline V gene encodes CDR1 ENHRY and CDR2 SYGVKD. As DNA, the CDR3 is TGTGCCACCCGGAGACAGGTCGGAGGTAATGAAAAACTGTTTTTT. Protein: CATRRQVGGNEKLFF.

The chain uses TRBV19 and TRBJ2-3; D is undetermined. CDR1 LNHDA and CDR2 SQIVND come from the germline V gene (reference sequence). The CDR3 contains 14 residues. The V and J ends lost 5 bases and 1 base respectively, with 10 bases between them. The CDR3 nucleotides are TGTGCCAGTAGTCCTAGGGTTGGCACAGATACGCAGTATTTT. It specifies CASSPRVGTDTQYF.

The chain uses TRBV11-2 and TRBJ1-2; TRBD1 is a possible D gene (6 bases). Germline CDR1 reads SGHAT; CDR2 reads FQNNGV. The CDR3 runs to 15 residues. The ends were cut back, 1 base at V and 14 bases at J, with 23 bases in the middle. The CDR3 DNA is TGTGCCAGCAGCTTAGTCGGGGGGCTGGGAGTTCCGGGTACCTTC. Encoded protein: CASSLVGGLGVPGTF. The full variable domain, rest sourced from reference TRBV11-2 and TRBJ1-2, is EAGVAQSPRYKIIEKRQSVAFWCNPISGHATLYWYQQILGQGPKLLIQFQNNGVVDDSQLPKDRFSAERLKGVDSTLKIQPAKLEDSAVYLCASSLVGGLGVPGTFGSGTRLTVV.

This clone has a single count. The rearrangement links TRBV4-1 to TRBJ2-5, with D unresolved. The V and J ends lost 0 bases and 6 bases respectively, with 5 bases between them. This CDR3 is built from 12 residues. The V gene's germline CDR1 is MGHRA and CDR2 YSYEKL. As DNA, the CDR3 is TGCGCCAGCAGCCAAGATTTTCAGACCCAGTACTTC. Its translation: CASSQDFQTQYF.

This chain connects TRBV5-1 to TRBJ1-4; possibly TRBD1 for D (6 bases). The V gene lost 3 bases and the J gene lost 7 bases, with 13 bases spanning the gap. Germline V gene sequence: CDR1 SGHRS, CDR2 YFSETQ. CDR3 size: 14 residues. CDR3 amino acids: CASSYLQGTEKLFF. The CDR3 DNA reads TGCGCCAGCAGCTACCTACAGGGTACTGAAAAACTGTTTTTT.

A remark on this clone: The identical CDR3 is also encoded by other nucleotide sequences in the sample. The chain has TRBV18 and TRBJ2-2; 7 nucleotides match TRBD1. CDR3 size: 15 residues. With V trimmed by 3 bases and J by 4 bases, 5 bases remained unmatched. Germline V gene data show CDR1 as KGHSH and CDR2 as LQKENI. CDR3 DNA: TGTGCCAGCTCACCTCGGACAGGTTCCACCGGGGAGCTGTTTTTT. Residues: CASSPRTGSTGELFF.

The chain combines TRBV7-9 with TRBJ2-2, with 10 bases identical to TRBD1. The V and J ends lost 5 bases and 5 bases, in that order; junction bases with no gene match: 8. CDR1 SEHNR and CDR2 FQNEAQ come from the germline V gene (reference sequence). The CDR3 runs 16 residues. CDR3 sequence: CASSLADRGRTGELFF. CDR3 sequence (DNA): TGTGCCAGCAGCCTTGCCGACAGGGGGCGGACCGGGGAGCTGTTTTTT.

This clone has only one observation. This chain connects TRBV10-2 to TRBJ1-6; TRBD1 might be the D (6 bases). Trimming took 3 bases from V and 10 from J, leaving 19 bases between them. Germline V gives CDR1 WSHSY, CDR2 SAAADI. The CDR3 totals 16 residues. CDR3 coding DNA: TGCGCCAGCAGTGACCGGTCGGGGGCACTAGGGTCACCCCTCCACTTT. Its protein is CASSDRSGALGSPLHF.

This sequence joins TRBV28 and TRBJ2-1; no clear D. This CDR3 has 15 amino acids. CDR1 and CDR2 (germline): MDHEN, SYDVKM. V lost 6 bases and J 0 bases, leaving 12 bases between the germline ends. CDR3: CASSEQPSSYNEQFF. The CDR3, as DNA: TGTGCCAGCAGCGAGCAGCCAAGCTCCTACAATGAGCAGTTCTTC.

The chain combines TRBV9 with TRBJ2-7; 9 nucleotides agree with TRBD1. Germline CDR1 SGDLS, CDR2 YYNGEE. This CDR3 spans 16 amino acids. Germline trimming cut 4 bases from V and 3 bases from J; bases unmatched to any gene: 11. In DNA form, the CDR3 reads TGTGCCAGCAGCAGGACAGGGGTTGGGGCCGGCTACGAGCAGTACTTC. It specifies CASSRTGVGAGYEQYF.

The V call is TRBV3-1 (or the pseudogene TRBV3-2), the J call TRBJ2-7; 10 bases map to TRBD2. Germline assignment: CDR1 LGHDT and CDR2 YNNKEL (reference sequence). V shed 6 bases, J shed 0 bases, and the junction held 8 bases outside the gene matches. The CDR3 is 16 residues long. For the CDR3, the DNA is TGTGCCAGCAGTCCAATGAGCGGGGGGGCCTCCTACGAGCAGTACTTC. Residues: CASSPMSGGASYEQYF.

The rearrangement joins TRBV6-2 or TRBV6-3 to TRBJ1-5; possible D gene TRBD1, 5 bases. Looked up from germline, CDR1 is MNHEY and CDR2 is SVGEGT. The germline V and J ends were trimmed by 0 bases and 0 bases, with 9 bases remaining between them. The CDR3 totals 16 residues. CDR3 coding DNA: TGTGCCAGCAGTTACTCGGGACCGTATAGCAATCAGCCCCAGCATTTT. Encoded protein: CASSYSGPYSNQPQHF.